The 12 T cell receptor beta chains presented below share a single source sample, sequenced in a study of blood T cells in healthy people across ages. Primed by a sample-barcoded 5' primer and a J-beta primer mix, a second PCR proceeded for 7 to 11 cycles. Using its own MiXCR run on the 5' RACE reads, TCRdb lists one record per CDR3 protein. The sample has 650,000 to 800,000 distinct CDR3 sequences; around 43% are singletons. Input material: blood. Receptors originate from a man in his 60s in good health.

This clonotype was counted a few times. The chain links TRBV6-2 or TRBV6-3 to TRBJ2-4, with a possible D match to TRBD2 (7 bases). Germline loops: CDR1 MNHEY, CDR2 SVGEGT. The CDR3 has 14 amino acids. V lost 10 bases to trimming and J lost 5 bases, with 18 bases between them. The CDR3 reads CATAGRGTENIQYF. The CDR3, as DNA: TGTGCCACCGCGGGGAGGGGGACCGAAAACATTCAGTACTTC.

This clonotype was seen a handful of times. This sequence joins TRBV12-3 or TRBV12-4 and TRBJ2-1, with TRBD2 matching 7 bases. This CDR3 comprises 15 residues. Trimming at V came to 6 bases and at J to 6 bases, leaving 11 bases not matched to a gene. The CDR3 region has the DNA TGTGCCAGCAGATTGAGGCTAGCGGCGCCCAATGAGCAGTTCTTC. Its translation: CASRLRLAAPNEQFF.

This chain uses TRBV28 with TRBJ2-2; 8 nucleotides match TRBD1. Germline CDR1 reads MDHEN; CDR2 reads SYDVKM. The CDR3 is 20 amino acids. After removal of 4 bases from V and 1 base from J, the junction contained 17 bases not matched to a gene. The CDR3 nucleotides are TGTGCCAGCAGTTCCGACAGGGGAGACGCGACTACTAAGAACACCGGGGAGCTGTTTTTT. It codes for CASSSDRGDATTKNTGELFF.

V is TRBV9 and J is TRBJ2-5, with 7 bases identical to TRBD1. Germline lookup yields CDR1 SGDLS and CDR2 YYNGEE. The CDR3 is made up of 18 amino acids. Trimming took 4 bases from V and 4 from J; bases not matched to a gene: 19. The CDR3 is CASSSGEMTGLDRETQYF. CDR3 DNA sequence: TGTGCCAGCAGCTCAGGGGAGATGACAGGGTTAGATCGAGAGACCCAGTACTTC.

The genes are TRBV6-6 and TRBJ1-1, with a weak D call TRBD1 (5 bases). Trimming stripped 6 bases from V and 3 bases from J, with 11 bases between. Germline CDR1 reads MNHNY; CDR2 reads SVGAGI (reference sequence). The CDR3 is 13 residues long. The CDR3 nucleotides are TGTGCCAGCAGGTCTCTAGGGGACACTGAAGCTTTCTTT. This encodes CASRSLGDTEAFF.

J is TRBJ1-1 and V is TRBV21-1. TRBV21-1 is reported as a pseudogene. The CDR3 has 14 residues. CDR3 in amino acids: CASSNVGRNTEAFF. The CDR3 DNA is TGTGCCAGCAGTAATGTGGGAAGGAACACTGAAGCTTTCTTT.

The V call is TRBV5-1, the J call TRBJ2-4, with 14 bases aligning to TRBD2. V lost 2 bases, J lost 0 bases, and 13 bases stayed unmatched. Germline CDR1 and CDR2: SGHRS and YFSETQ. The CDR3 loop spans 21 amino acids. The CDR3 spells CASSFRQTGLAGELAKNIQYF. The CDR3 coding sequence is TGCGCCAGCAGCTTTAGACAAACGGGACTAGCGGGGGAGTTAGCCAAAAACATTCAGTACTTC.

The chain joins TRBV20-1 to TRBJ2-7; no clear D gene. This CDR3 is built from 14 residues. Looked up from germline, CDR1 is DFQATT and CDR2 is SNEGSKA (reference sequence). V lost 0 bases and J lost 2, with 11 bases in between. CDR3 region: CSARDPWQAYEQYF. The CDR3 region has the DNA TGCAGTGCTAGAGATCCCTGGCAAGCCTACGAGCAGTACTTC.

This clonotype was picked up a small number of times. V and J are TRBV11-2 and TRBJ1-6; D call uncertain. Germline CDR1 reads SGHAT; CDR2 reads FQNNGV. The CDR3 spans 14 residues. Between the trimmed V and J ends, which lost 5 bases and 4 bases, there was a span of 9 bases. The CDR3 sequence: CASSPLPYNSPLHF. In DNA form, the CDR3 reads TGTGCCAGCAGCCCCCTTCCGTATAATTCACCCCTCCACTTT. Full variable domain (missing parts from reference TRBV11-2 and TRBJ1-6): EAGVAQSPRYKIIEKRQSVAFWCNPISGHATLYWYQQILGQGPKLLIQFQNNGVVDDSQLPKDRFSAERLKGVDSTLKIQPAKLEDSAVYLCASSPLPYNSPLHFGNGTRLTVT.

The rearrangement uses TRBV5-6 and TRBJ2-1, with 9 bases lining up with TRBD2. With 3 bases clipped from V and 1 base from J, the junction kept 14 bases outside the gene matches. Germline loops: CDR1 SGHDT, CDR2 YYEEEE. CDR3 length: 19 amino acids. The CDR3 bases are TGTGCCAGCAGCTCGGGACTAGCCGTTAGTCCTAGTTCCTACAATGAGCAGTTCTTC. It encodes CASSSGLAVSPSSYNEQFF.

The chain employs TRBV27 and TRBJ2-3; a weak D match, TRBD1 (6 bases). V gave up 3 bases and J gave up 0 bases, with 16 bases separating them. Germline V gene lookup returns CDR1 MNHEY and CDR2 SMNVEV (reference sequence). The length of the CDR3 is 17 residues. DNA for the CDR3: TGTGCCAGCAGTTTGGCCGAGACAGGCCTAAGCACAGATACGCAGTATTTT. Encoded protein: CASSLAETGLSTDTQYF.

The chain links TRBV4-1 to TRBJ2-1, with 7 bases fitting TRBD1. After removal of 0 bases from V and 12 bases from J, the junction contained 14 bases not matched to a gene. Germline assignment: CDR1 MGHRA and CDR2 YSYEKL. The CDR3 contains 16 residues. The chain's CDR3 is CASSQDETGSRKGQFF. The DNA of the CDR3 is TGCGCCAGCAGCCAAGATGAGACAGGGAGTAGAAAGGGGCAGTTCTTC.